These 3 T cell receptor beta chains were sequenced from one sample in a study of blood T cell repertoires in COVID-19. Assay used: immunoSEQ multiplex PCR; TCRdb lists only in-frame clones, some missing. The table lists 90,000 to 100,000 clones, 70% to 90% of them singletons. What was sequenced was peripheral blood. Receptors were obtained from a human donor in a cohort sampled during active COVID-19.

There are a few counts of this clone. The chain has TRBV7-3 and TRBJ1-1; D uncertain. Deletions cut 5 bases from V and 4 bases from J, with 14 bases between. Germline-derived CDR1 and CDR2 are SGHTA and FQGTGA. The CDR3 is 14 amino acids. The CDR3 DNA reads TGTGCCAGCAGCCAACAACGGGGTACCACTGAAGCTTTCTTT. Protein sequence: CASSQQRGTTEAFF.

The chain is built from TRBV19 and TRBJ2-3, with TRBD1 as a possible D gene (7 bases). This CDR3 has 15 residues. Trimming pared 5 bases from V and 1 base from J, leaving 13 bases between. The germline V gene encodes CDR1 LNHDA and CDR2 SQIVND (reference sequence). CDR3 DNA: TGTGCCAGTAGTCAGGAGGGGGCTCGCACAGATACGCAGTATTTT. It yields the protein CASSQEGARTDTQYF. Drawing the rest from reference TRBV19 and TRBJ2-3, the complete variable domain is DGGITQSPKYLFRKEGQNVTLSCEQNLNHDAMYWYRQDPGQGLRLIYYSQIVNDFQKGDIAEGYSVSREKKESFPLTVTSAQKNPTAFYLCASSQEGARTDTQYFGPGTRLTVL.

V and J are TRBV28 and TRBJ1-1; 9 bases align to TRBD1. CDR3 length: 14 residues. The germline gives CDR1 MDHEN, CDR2 SYDVKM. Trimming took 3 bases from V and 1 from J; bases not matched to a gene: 0. Here the CDR3 DNA reads TGTGCCAGCAGTTTGGGACAGGGGAACACTGAAGCTTTCTTT. Protein product: CASSLGQGNTEAFF.